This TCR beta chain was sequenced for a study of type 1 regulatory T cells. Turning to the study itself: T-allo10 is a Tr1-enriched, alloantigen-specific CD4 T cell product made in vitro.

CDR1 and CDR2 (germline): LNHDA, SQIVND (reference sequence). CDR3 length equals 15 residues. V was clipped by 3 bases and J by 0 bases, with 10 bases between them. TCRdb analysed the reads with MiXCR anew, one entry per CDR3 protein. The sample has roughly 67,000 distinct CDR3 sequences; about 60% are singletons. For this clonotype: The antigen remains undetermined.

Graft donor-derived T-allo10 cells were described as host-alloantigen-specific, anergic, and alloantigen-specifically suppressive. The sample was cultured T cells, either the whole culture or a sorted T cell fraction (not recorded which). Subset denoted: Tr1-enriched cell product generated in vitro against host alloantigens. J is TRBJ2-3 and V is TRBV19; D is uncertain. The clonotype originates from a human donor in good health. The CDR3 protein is CASSIAVGSTDTQYF. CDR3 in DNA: TGTGCCAGTAGTATCGCGGTGGGGAGCACAGATACGCAGTATTTT. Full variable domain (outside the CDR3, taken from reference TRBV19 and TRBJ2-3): DGGITQSPKYLFRKEGQNVTLSCEQNLNHDAMYWYRQDPGQGLRLIYYSQIVNDFQKGDIAEGYSVSREKKESFPLTVTSAQKNPTAFYLCASSIAVGSTDTQYFGPGTRLTVL.